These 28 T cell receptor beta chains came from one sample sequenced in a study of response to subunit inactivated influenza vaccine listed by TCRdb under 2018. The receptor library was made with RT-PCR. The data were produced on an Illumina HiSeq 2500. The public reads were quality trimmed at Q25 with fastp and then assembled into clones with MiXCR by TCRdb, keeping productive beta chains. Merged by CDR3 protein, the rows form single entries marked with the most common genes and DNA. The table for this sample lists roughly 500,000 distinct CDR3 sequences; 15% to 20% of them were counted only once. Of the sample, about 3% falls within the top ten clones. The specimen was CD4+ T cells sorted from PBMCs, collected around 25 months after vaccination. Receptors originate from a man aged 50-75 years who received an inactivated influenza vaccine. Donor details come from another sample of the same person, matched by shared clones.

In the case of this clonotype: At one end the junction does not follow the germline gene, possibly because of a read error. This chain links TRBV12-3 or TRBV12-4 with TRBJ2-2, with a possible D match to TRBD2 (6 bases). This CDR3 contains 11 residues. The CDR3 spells CASSFGGDLFF. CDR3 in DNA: TGTGCCAGCAGTTTCGGCGGGGACCTGTTTTTT.

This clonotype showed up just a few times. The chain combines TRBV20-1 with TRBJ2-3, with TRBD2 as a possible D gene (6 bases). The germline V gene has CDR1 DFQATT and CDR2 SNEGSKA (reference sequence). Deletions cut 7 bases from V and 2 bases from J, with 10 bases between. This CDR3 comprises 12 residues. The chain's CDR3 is CSGLVLTDTQYF. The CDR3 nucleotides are TGCAGTGGACTAGTCCTCACAGATACGCAGTATTTT.

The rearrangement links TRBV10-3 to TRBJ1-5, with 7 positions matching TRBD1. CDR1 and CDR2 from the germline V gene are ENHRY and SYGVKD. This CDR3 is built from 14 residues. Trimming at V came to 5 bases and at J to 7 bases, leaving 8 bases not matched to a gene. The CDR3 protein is CAISPRGDNQPQHF. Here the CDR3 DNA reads TGTGCCATCAGTCCCAGGGGGGATAACCAGCCCCAGCATTTT.

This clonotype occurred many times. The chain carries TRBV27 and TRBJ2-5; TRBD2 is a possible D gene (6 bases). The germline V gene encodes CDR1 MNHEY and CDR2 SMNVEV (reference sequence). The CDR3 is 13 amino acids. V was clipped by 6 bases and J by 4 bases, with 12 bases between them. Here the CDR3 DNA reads TGTGCCAGCAGGGACTACCGGGGAGAGACCCAGTACTTC. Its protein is CASRDYRGETQYF.

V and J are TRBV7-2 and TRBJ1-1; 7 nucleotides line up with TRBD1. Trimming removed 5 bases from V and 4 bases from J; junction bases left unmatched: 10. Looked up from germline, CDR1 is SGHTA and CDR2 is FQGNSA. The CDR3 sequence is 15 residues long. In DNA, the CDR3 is TGTGCCAGCAGCCCGCAATACAGGGGAACCACTGAAGCTTTCTTT. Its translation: CASSPQYRGTTEAFF.

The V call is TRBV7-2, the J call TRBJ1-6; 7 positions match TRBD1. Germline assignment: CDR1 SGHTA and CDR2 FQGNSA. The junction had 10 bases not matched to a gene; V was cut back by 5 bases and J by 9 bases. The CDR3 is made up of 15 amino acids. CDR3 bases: TGTGCCAGCAGCCGAGACAGGGTCTCAAGTTCACCCCTCCACTTT. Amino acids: CASSRDRVSSSPLHF.

The chain's CDR3 is CSASLSPETQYF. CDR3 nucleotide sequence: TGCAGTGCTAGCCTTTCACCGGAGACCCAGTACTTC. This chain connects TRBV20-1 to TRBJ2-5; D is undetermined. The CDR3 covers 12 residues. Germline-derived CDR1 and CDR2 are DFQATT and SNEGSKA (reference sequence). V dropped 3 bases and J dropped 5 bases, with 10 bases sitting between them.

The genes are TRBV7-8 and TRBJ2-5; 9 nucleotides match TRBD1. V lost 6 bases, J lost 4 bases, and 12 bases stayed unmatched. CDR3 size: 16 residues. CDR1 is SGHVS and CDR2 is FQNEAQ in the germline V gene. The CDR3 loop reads CASSRPVTGGVETQYF. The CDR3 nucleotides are TGTGCCAGCAGTCGGCCGGTAACAGGGGGCGTAGAGACCCAGTACTTC. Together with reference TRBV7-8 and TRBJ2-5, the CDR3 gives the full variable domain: GAGVSQSPRYKVAKRGQDVALRCDPISGHVSLFWYQQALGQGPEFLTYFQNEAQLDKSGLPSDRFFAERPEGSVSTLKIQRTQQEDSAVYLCASSRPVTGGVETQYFGPGTRLLVL.

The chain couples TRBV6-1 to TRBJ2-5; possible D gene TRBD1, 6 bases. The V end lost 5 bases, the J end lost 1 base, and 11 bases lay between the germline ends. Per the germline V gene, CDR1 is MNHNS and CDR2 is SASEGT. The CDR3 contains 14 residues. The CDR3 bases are TGTGCCAGCAGTCGAATGGACAGCCAAGAGACCCAGTACTTC. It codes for CASSRMDSQETQYF.

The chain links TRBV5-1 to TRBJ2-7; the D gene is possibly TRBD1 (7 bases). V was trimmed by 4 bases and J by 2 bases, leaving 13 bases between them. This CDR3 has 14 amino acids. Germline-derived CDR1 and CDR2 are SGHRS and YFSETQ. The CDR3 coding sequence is TGCGCCAGCAGCGGGCAGGGGGGAACCTACGAGCAGTACTTC. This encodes CASSGQGGTYEQYF.

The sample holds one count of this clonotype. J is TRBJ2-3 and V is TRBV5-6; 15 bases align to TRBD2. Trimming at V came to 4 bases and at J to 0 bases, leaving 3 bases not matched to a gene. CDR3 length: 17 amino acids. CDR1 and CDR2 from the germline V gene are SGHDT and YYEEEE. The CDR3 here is CASSGTSGGSSTDTQYF. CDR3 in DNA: TGTGCCAGCAGCGGGACTAGCGGGGGGTCTAGCACAGATACGCAGTATTTT.

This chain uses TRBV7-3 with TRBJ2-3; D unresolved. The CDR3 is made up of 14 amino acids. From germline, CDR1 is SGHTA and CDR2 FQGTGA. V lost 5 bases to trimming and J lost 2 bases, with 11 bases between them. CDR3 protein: CASSSFGPTDTQYF. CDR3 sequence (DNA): TGTGCCAGCAGCAGTTTTGGTCCCACAGATACGCAGTATTTT.

The CDR3, as DNA: TGTGCCAGCGCCCCTATCCGTGCGGATACGATAGGAGCCGGGGAGCTGTTTTTT. Protein sequence: CASAPIRADTIGAGELFF. The chain has TRBV11-1 and TRBJ2-2; D is unclear. Germline assignment: CDR1 SGHAT and CDR2 FQDESV (reference sequence). CDR3 length: 18 residues. The germline V and J ends were trimmed by 8 bases and 6 bases, with 28 bases remaining between them.

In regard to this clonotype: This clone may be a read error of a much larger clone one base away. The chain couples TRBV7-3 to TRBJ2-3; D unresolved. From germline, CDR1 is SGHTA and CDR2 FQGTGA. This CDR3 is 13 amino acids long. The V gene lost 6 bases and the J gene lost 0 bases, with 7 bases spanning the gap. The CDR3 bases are TGTGCCAGCAGGTCCCCTAGCACAGATACGCAGTATTTT. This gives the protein CASRSPSTDTQYF. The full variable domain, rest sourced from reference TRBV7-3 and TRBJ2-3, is GAGVSQTPSNKVTEKGKYVELRCDPISGHTALYWYRQSLGQGPEFLIYFQGTGAADDSGLPNDRFFAVRPEGSVSTLKIQRTERGDSAVYLCASRSPSTDTQYFGPGTRLTVL.

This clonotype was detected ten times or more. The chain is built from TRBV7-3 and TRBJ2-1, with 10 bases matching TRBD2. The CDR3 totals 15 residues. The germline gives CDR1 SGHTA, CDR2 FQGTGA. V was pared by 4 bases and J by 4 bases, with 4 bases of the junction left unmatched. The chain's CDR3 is CASSSTSGEYNEQFF. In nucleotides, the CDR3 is TGTGCCAGCAGCTCCACTAGCGGGGAATACAATGAGCAGTTCTTC.

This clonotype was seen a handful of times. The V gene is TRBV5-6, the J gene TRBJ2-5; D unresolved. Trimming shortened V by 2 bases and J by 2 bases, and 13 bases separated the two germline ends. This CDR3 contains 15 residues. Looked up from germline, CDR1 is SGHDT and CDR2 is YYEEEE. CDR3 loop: CASSFAPRVQETQYF. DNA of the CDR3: TGTGCCAGCAGCTTCGCCCCTAGAGTTCAAGAGACCCAGTACTTC.

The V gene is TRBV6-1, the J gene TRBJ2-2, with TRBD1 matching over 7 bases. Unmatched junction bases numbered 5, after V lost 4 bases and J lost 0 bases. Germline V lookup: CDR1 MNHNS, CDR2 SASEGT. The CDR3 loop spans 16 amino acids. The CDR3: CASSARGGANTGELFF. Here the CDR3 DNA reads TGTGCCAGCAGTGCGCGAGGGGGCGCGAACACCGGGGAGCTGTTTTTT.

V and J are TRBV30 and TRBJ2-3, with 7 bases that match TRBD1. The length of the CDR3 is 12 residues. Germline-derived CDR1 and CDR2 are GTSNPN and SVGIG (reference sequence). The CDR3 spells CGARGNTDTQYF. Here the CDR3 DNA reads TGTGGGGCCAGGGGGAACACAGATACGCAGTATTTT.

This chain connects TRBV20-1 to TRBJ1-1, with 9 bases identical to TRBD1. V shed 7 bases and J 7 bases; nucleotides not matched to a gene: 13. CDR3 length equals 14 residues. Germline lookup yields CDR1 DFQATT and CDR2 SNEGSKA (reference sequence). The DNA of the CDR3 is TGCAGTGTTCAGACAGGGGGGATTGGGGATGAAGCTTTCTTT. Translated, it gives CSVQTGGIGDEAFF.

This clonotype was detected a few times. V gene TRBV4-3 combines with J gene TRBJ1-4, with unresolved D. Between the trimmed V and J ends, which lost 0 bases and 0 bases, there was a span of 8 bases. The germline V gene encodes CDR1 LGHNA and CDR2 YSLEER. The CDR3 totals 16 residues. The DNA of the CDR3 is TGCGCCAGCAGCCAAGACCCTTCAGCAACTAATGAAAAACTGTTTTTT. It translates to CASSQDPSATNEKLFF.

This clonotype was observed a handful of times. The CDR3 loop reads CASSQEGLAGGSNTGELFF. In nucleotides, the CDR3 is TGTGCCAGCAGCCAAGAGGGACTAGCGGGAGGGTCGAACACCGGGGAGCTGTTTTTT. The chain links TRBV4-2 to TRBJ2-2, with 16 nucleotides matching TRBD2. CDR1 and CDR2 from the germline V gene are LGHNA and YNFKEQ. This CDR3 has 19 amino acids. V lost 0 bases to trimming and J lost 0 bases; unmatched junction nucleotides: 1.

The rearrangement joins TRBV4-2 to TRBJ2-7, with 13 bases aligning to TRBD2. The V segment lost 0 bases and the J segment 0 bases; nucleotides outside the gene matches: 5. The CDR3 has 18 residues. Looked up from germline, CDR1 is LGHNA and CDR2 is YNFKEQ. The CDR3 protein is CASSQELAGGFGSYEQYF. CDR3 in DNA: TGTGCCAGCAGCCAAGAACTAGCGGGGGGGTTCGGCTCCTACGAGCAGTACTTC.

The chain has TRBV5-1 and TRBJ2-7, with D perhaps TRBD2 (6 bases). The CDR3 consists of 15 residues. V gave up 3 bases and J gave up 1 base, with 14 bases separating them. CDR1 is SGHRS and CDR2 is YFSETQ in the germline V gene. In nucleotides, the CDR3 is TGCGCCAGCAGCTACCCCGGGGGACGGTCCTACGAGCAGTACTTC. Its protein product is CASSYPGGRSYEQYF. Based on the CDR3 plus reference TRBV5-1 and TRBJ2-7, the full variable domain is KAGVTQTPRYLIKTRGQQVTLSCSPISGHRSVSWYQQTPGQGLQFLFEYFSETQRNKGNFPGRFSGRQFSNSRSEMNVSTLELGDSALYLCASSYPGGRSYEQYFGPGTRLTVT.

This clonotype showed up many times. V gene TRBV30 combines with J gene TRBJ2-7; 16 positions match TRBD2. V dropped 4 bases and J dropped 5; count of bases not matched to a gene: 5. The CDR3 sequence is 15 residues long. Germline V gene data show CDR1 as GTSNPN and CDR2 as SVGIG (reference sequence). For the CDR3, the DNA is TGTGCCTGGACAACGGGACTAGCGGGAGGGAACGAGCAGTACTTC. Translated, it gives CAWTTGLAGGNEQYF.

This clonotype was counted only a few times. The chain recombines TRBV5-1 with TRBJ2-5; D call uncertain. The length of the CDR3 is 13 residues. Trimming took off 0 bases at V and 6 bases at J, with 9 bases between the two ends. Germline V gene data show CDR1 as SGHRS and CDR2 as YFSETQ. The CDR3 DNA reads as TGCGCCAGCAGCTTGGACAGTGAAAAGACCCAGTACTTC. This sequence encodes CASSLDSEKTQYF.

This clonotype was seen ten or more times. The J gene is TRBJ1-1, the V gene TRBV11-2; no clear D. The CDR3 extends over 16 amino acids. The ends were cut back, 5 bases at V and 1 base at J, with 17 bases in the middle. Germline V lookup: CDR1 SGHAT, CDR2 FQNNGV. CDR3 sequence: CASSKTAKTGNTEAFF. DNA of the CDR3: TGTGCCAGCAGCAAAACAGCGAAGACTGGGAACACTGAAGCTTTCTTT.

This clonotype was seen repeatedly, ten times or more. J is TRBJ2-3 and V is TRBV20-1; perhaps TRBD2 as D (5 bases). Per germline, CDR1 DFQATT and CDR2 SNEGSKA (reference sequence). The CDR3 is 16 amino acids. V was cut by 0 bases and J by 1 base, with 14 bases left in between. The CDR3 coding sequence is TGCAGTGCTAGAGATCTAGGCGAGGGAGGCACAGATACGCAGTATTTT. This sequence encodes CSARDLGEGGTDTQYF.

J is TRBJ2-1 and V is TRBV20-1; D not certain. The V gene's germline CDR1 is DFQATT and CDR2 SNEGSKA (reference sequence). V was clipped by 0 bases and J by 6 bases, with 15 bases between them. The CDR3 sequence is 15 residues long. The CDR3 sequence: CSARDVLRVGNEQFF. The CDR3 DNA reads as TGCAGTGCTAGAGATGTCCTAAGGGTCGGCAATGAGCAGTTCTTC.